This entry describes one T cell receptor (beta chain). What it recognizes is unknown. The entry originates in a study of shared clonotypes between healthy human individuals. Overall study results and limits: Relative to memory subsets, naive subsets generally showed larger estimated richness. Relative to their counterparts shared across all four donors, non-shared clonotypes exhibited diminished generation probabilities.

Assay used: immunoSEQ multiplex PCR; TCRdb lists only in-frame clones, some missing. The table includes over a million clones, 98% detected once. Germline assignment: CDR1 SGHRS and CDR2 YFSETQ. The CDR3 is 14 amino acids. V lost 5 bases and J 0 bases, leaving 12 bases between the germline ends. The TCR was taken from a young man in good health. Sequencing used naive CD4+ T cells sorted from blood. This sample's subset: CD45RA+ positively selected. The chain couples TRBV5-1 to TRBJ2-7, with D perhaps matching TRBD2 (5 bases). The CDR3 sequence is CASSFERSSYEQYF. The CDR3 DNA reads as TGCGCCAGCAGTTTCGAGCGGAGCTCCTACGAGCAGTACTTC. Together with reference TRBV5-1 and TRBJ2-7, the CDR3 gives the full variable domain: KAGVTQTPRYLIKTRGQQVTLSCSPISGHRSVSWYQQTPGQGLQFLFEYFSETQRNKGNFPGRFSGRQFSNSRSEMNVSTLELGDSALYLCASSFERSSYEQYFGPGTRLTVT.